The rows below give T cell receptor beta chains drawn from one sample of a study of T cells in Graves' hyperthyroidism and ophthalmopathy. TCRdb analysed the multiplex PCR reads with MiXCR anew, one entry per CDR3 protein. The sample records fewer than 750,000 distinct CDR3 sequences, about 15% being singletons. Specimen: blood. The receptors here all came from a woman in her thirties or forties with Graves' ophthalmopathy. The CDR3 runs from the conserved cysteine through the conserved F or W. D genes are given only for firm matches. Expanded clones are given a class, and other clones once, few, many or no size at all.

TGTGCCAGCAGTAGGGGAACAGCCAGTCACGTTGAAGCTTTCTTT	CASSRGTASHVEAFF	TRBV27	TRBJ1-1	.	15	many
TGTGCCAGCAGCCACCCCGCCAGCGGCTCTGGAAACACCATATATTTT	CASSHPASGSGNTIYF	TRBV3-1	TRBJ1-3	.	16	.
TGTGCCAGCAGTTTATGGCCCCGACAGAACACTGAAGCTTTCTTT	CASSLWPRQNTEAFF	TRBV28	TRBJ1-1	.	15	many
TGTGCCAGTAGTATCTTTGCATCTCCTATAGGGGAAAGATATGGCTACACCTTC	CASSIFASPIGERYGYTF	TRBV19	TRBJ1-2	.	18	.
TGTGCCAGCAGTGGTCTGGGCCCTGGAAACACCATATATTTT	CASSGLGPGNTIYF	TRBV6-1	TRBJ1-3	.	14	many
TGTGCCAGCAGTTTAAACCAGCGTCCCTACGAGCAGTACTTC	CASSLNQRPYEQYF	TRBV28	TRBJ2-7	.	14	many
TGCAGTGCTATACTCCCCCTGGAGGGTCGGGAGCAGTACTTC	CSAILPLEGREQYF	TRBV20-1	TRBJ2-7	.	14	few
TGTGCCAGCGTTCAACCGGGGGAAAAGGCTGGGGCCAACGTCCTGACTTTC	CASVQPGEKAGANVLTF	TRBV11-2	TRBJ2-6	.	17	many
TGTGCCAGCTCACTACAGAGATCGGACGGGGAGCTGTTTTTT	CASSLQRSDGELFF	TRBV18	TRBJ2-2	.	14	few
TGTGCCAGCAGCCAGGAGTTAGCGGGGCTACGAGCGGAGCAGTACTTC	CASSQELAGLRAEQYF	TRBV4-2	TRBJ2-7	TRBD2	16	many
TGCAGCGTTGAGGACGGGACTAGCGGCTACGAGCAGTACTTC	CSVEDGTSGYEQYF	TRBV29-1	TRBJ2-7	TRBD2	14	many
TGCAGCGCCCAACGACCCGGGAACTACGAGCAGTACTTC	CSAQRPGNYEQYF	TRBV29-1	TRBJ2-7	.	13	few
TGTGCCAGCAGCGGGGACAGCACATACTATGGCTACACCTTC	CASSGDSTYYGYTF	TRBV11-2	TRBJ1-2	TRBD1	14	many
TGTGCCAGCAGCTTAGGGACTAGCGGAAAGAGTGAGACCCAGTACTTC	CASSLGTSGKSETQYF	TRBV7-2	TRBJ2-5	TRBD2	16	.
TGTGCCTGGAGCCCCGACCGGGACTTCTTCTCCTACGAGCAGTACTTC	CAWSPDRDFFSYEQYF	TRBV30	TRBJ2-7	.	16	.
TGTGCCAGTAGTTTCAGGGATCCCACTGATGGCTACACCTTC	CASSFRDPTDGYTF	TRBV19	TRBJ1-2	.	14	many
TGTGCCAGCAGTCCTACAGGAACACAAGAGACCCAGTACTTC	CASSPTGTQETQYF	TRBV28	TRBJ2-5	.	14	many
TGTGCCAGCAGCGTGACAGGTGGTCGGGAGACCCAGTACTTC	CASSVTGGRETQYF	TRBV7-6	TRBJ2-5	.	14	many
TGCAGCGTTGAGGGCCCTAGGGATGAAGCTTTCTTT	CSVEGPRDEAFF	TRBV29-1	TRBJ1-1	.	12	many
TGTGCCTGGAGTGTACCGGGCCTCCCACCTAATTCACCCCTCCACTTT	CAWSVPGLPPNSPLHF	TRBV30	TRBJ1-6	.	16	.